The present TCR beta chain was sequenced within a study of cytomegalovirus exposure and HLA in healthy donors. In the case of this clone: No antigen is known for it. A junction boundary mismatches the germline segment, possibly from a read error.

Study-wide results and limits: Within an earlier analysis, most TCR beta V segments proved productive either about 87% or about 30% of the time. Reported performance of the classifier showed diagnosis of cytomegalovirus status with high specificity and sensitivity. DRB1 showed the most TCR associations and HLA-C the fewest in a later analysis, as rates varied by HLA locus.

Researchers ran the PCR with 60 Vbeta and 13 Jbeta primers. Generated by immunoSEQ multiplex PCR, the TCRdb table keeps only in-frame clones and is missing some. Of about 110,000 clones in the sample, more than 60% were seen once. The sequence was collected from a male donor in good health and CMV-seronegative. The sample consisted of PBMCs.

As DNA, the CDR3 is TGTTCCAGCAGCAGCCCTAGCGGGAGGAACTCCTACGAGCAGTACTTC. Protein sequence: CSSSSPSGRNSYEQYF. The chain carries TRBV7-9 and TRBJ2-7; 11 bases match TRBD2. The germline V gene has CDR1 SEHNR and CDR2 FQNEAQ (reference sequence). This CDR3 spans 16 amino acids. The variable domain in full, completed from reference TRBV7-9 and TRBJ2-7, reads DTGVSQNPRHKITKRGQNVTFRCDPISEHNRLYWYRQTLGQGPEFLTYFQNEAQLEKSRLLSDRFSAERPKGSFSTLEIQRTEQGDSAMYLCSSSSPSGRNSYEQYFGPGTRLTVT.